The sequence of this T cell receptor beta chain was determined in a study of CD8 T cells in ankylosing spondylitis. As the method for making TCR beta libraries, quantitative 5'-RACE with molecular barcodes was used. TCRdb fed the 5' RACE reads into MiXCR, producing one record per CDR3 protein. The sample shows just over 350,000 distinct CDR3 sequences, 20% to 25% of them seen only once. Whole-study findings and limits: Clones tied to disease were said to be significantly enriched in matched ankylosing spondylitis synovial fluid. With a CD8+ phenotype, disease-linked clones were relatively rare in peripheral blood. Characteristic, it appeared, of ankylosing spondylitis blood was a TCR beta motif of seven or eight highly homologous variants.

Comment on this clonotype: The antigen is not known.

The CDR3 spans 14 residues. V was trimmed by 7 bases and J by 1 base, leaving 14 bases between them. The sample was blood, either unsorted or a sorted T cell fraction (not recorded which). The receptor's source is a male donor with ankylosing spondylitis or in good health (not recorded which). V and J are TRBV12-3 or TRBV12-4 and TRBJ2-7, with a weak D call TRBD2 (5 bases). In DNA form, the CDR3 reads TGTGCCAGCACCCCGGACGGGAATTCCTACGAGCAGTACTTC. This translates into CASTPDGNSYEQYF.